The entry below describes one T cell receptor beta chain. The antigen remains undetermined. The data belong to a study of T cell responses to AZD1222 COVID-19 vaccine. The ends lost 5 bases at V and 3 bases at J; junction bases unmatched: 9. Germline loops: CDR1 LGHNA, CDR2 YSLEER. The length of the CDR3 is 15 residues. Study-level findings and limits: Clonal diversity was possibly underestimated, and white British individuals and females predominated among donors.

Here immunoSEQ multiplex PCR was the method, and the copy in TCRdb shows in-frame clones only, minus some. Among under 150,000 clones listed, approximately 89% were seen once. This chain uses TRBV4-3 with TRBJ1-2; TRBD1 matches at 7 bases. The sequenced sample was peripheral blood, obtained on day 0 of AZD1222 vaccination. The TCR was taken from an adult in good health. The CDR3 here is CASSTRTGRDYGYTF. CDR3 DNA sequence: TGCGCCAGCAGCACTCGGACAGGCCGGGACTATGGCTACACCTTC.